This note documents a single T cell receptor (beta chain) sequence. Its antigen is unknown. The source of the sample is a study of T cell responses to AZD1222 COVID-19 vaccine. The CDR3 is 16 residues long. Per the germline V gene, CDR1 is SGHAT and CDR2 is FQDESV (reference sequence). V gave up 5 bases and J gave up 0 bases, with 13 bases separating them. Study conclusions and caveats: No day 14 peak samples; only post-peak repertoires were characterized.

The table came from immunoSEQ multiplex PCR; TCRdb's copy has only in-frame clones and leaves some out. The sample yields 90,000 to 150,000 clones, roughly 90% seen once. The starting material was peripheral blood, obtained on day 0 of AZD1222 vaccination. The J gene is TRBJ1-4, the V gene TRBV11-1; a possible D gene is TRBD1 (5 bases). This clonotype was sampled from an adult in good health. For the CDR3, the DNA is TGTGCCAGCAGCCTCCCCCAGACAGCAACTAATGAAAAACTGTTTTTT. As protein: CASSLPQTATNEKLFF.